This T cell receptor beta chain was retrieved from a study of cytomegalovirus exposure and HLA in healthy donors. Study summary: About four fifths of several hundred genotyped donors fell in the Caucasian-associated ancestry cluster.

The length of the CDR3 is 15 residues. V was clipped by 3 bases and J by 8 bases; unmatched bases: 7. Germline lookup yields CDR1 MRHNA and CDR2 SNTAGT. Primers: 60 Vbeta forward and 13 Jbeta reverse. TCRdb's copy holds only in-frame clones and misses some; the assay was immunoSEQ multiplex PCR. The sample carries about 130,000 clones, 79% recorded once. Input material: PBMCs. The clonotype originates from a man aged 40-50 years in good health and CMV-seropositive. This chain uses TRBV6-4 with TRBJ2-1, with 10 positions matching TRBD2. CDR3 region: CASSEETSGPHEQFF. In DNA form, the CDR3 reads TGTGCCAGCAGTGAGGAGACTAGCGGGCCTCATGAGCAGTTCTTC.